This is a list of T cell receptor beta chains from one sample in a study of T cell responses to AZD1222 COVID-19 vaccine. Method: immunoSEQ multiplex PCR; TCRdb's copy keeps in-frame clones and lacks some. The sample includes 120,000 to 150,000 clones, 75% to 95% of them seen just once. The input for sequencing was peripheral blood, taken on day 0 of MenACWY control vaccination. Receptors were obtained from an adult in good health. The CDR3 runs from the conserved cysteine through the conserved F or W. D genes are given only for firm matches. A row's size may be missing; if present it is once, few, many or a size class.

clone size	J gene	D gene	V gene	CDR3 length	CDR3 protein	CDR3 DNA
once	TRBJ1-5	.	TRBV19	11	CAGGGNQPQHF	TGTGCCGGCGGGGGGAATCAGCCCCAGCATTTT
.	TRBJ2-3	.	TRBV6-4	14	CASSAGPGTDTQYF	TGTGCCAGCAGTGCTGGCCCTGGAACAGATACGCAGTATTTT
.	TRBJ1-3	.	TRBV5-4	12	CASSYGGNTIYF	TGTGCCAGCAGTTATGGAGGAAACACCATATATTTT
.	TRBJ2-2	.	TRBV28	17	CASSFLQGGTNTGELFF	TGTGCCAGCAGTTTTTTGCAGGGTGGGACGAACACCGGGGAGCTGTTTTTT
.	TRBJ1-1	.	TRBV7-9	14	CASSLSRGGTEAFF	TGTGCCAGCAGCTTATCTCGAGGGGGCACTGAAGCTTTCTTT
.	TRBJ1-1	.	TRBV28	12	CASSPLTIEAFF	TGTGCCAGCAGTCCCCTCACTATCGAAGCTTTCTTT
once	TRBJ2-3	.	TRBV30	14	CAWSVGGRTDTQYF	TGTGCCTGGAGTGTCGGGGGGCGCACAGATACGCAGTATTTT
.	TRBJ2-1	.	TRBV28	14	CASSLWEDLNEQFF	TGTGCCAGCAGTTTATGGGAGGACTTAAATGAGCAGTTCTTC
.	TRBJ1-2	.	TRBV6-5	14	CASSSLDSNYGYTF	TGTGCCAGCAGTTCCTTGGACAGTAACTATGGCTACACCTTC
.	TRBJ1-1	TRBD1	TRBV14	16	CASSQAGGAGTTEAFF	TGTGCCAGCAGCCAGGCAGGGGGCGCGGGTACCACTGAAGCTTTCTTT
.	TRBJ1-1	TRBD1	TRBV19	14	CASTRTGMNTEAFF	TGTGCCAGTACCCGGACAGGGATGAACACTGAAGCTTTCTTT
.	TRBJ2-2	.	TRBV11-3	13	CASSSRDPGELFF	TGTGCCAGCAGCTCCCGGGACCCCGGGGAGCTGTTTTTT
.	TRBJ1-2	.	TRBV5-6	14	CASSLPTVNYGYTF	TGTGCCAGCAGCCTCCCGACAGTTAACTATGGCTACACCTTC
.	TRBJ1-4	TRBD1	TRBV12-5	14	CASGTTGANEKLFF	TGTGCTAGTGGTACGACAGGGGCTAATGAAAAACTGTTTTTT
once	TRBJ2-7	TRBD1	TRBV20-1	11	CSARDRVNQYF	TGCAGTGCTAGGGACAGGGTCAACCAGTACTTC
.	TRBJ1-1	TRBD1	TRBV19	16	CASSKNPGQGLTEAFF	TGTGCCAGTAGTAAGAATCCGGGACAGGGGTTAACTGAAGCTTTCTTT
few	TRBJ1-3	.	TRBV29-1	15	CSASRDANSGNTIYF	TGCAGCGCTTCCCGGGACGCAAACTCTGGAAACACCATATATTTT
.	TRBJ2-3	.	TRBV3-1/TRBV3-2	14	CASSQLRGGDTQYF	TGTGCCAGCAGCCAACTAAGGGGTGGGGATACGCAGTATTTT
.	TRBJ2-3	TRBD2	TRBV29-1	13	CSAFSGGRDTQYF	TGCAGCGCCTTTAGCGGGGGGCGGGATACGCAGTATTTT
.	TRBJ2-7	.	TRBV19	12	CASSHPIGEQYF	TGTGCCAGTAGTCACCCGATTGGCGAGCAGTACTTC
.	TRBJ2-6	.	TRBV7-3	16	CASSLGGEGGANVLTF	TGTGCCAGCAGCTTAGGGGGAGAGGGGGGGGCCAACGTCCTGACTTTC
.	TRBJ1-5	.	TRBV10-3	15	CAISDRGGGNQPQHF	TGTGCCATCAGTGATAGGGGAGGTGGCAATCAGCCCCAGCATTTT
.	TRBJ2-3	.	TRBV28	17	CASSTPFGLLSTDTQYF	TGTGCCAGCAGTACTCCCTTTGGGCTACTTAGCACAGATACGCAGTATTTT
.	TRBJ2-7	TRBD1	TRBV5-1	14	CASSLGQGAYEQYF	TGCGCCAGCAGCTTGGGACAGGGGGCTTACGAGCAGTACTTC
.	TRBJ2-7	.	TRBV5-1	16	CASSYRDNLFSYEQYF	TGCGCCAGCAGCTACCGGGACAACCTTTTCTCCTACGAGCAGTACTTC
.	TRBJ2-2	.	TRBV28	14	CACARGDNTGELFF	TGTGCCTGCGCGCGGGGCGACAACACCGGGGAGCTGTTTTTT
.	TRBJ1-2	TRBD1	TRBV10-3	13	CAISPGQDYGYTF	TGTGCCATCAGCCCGGGACAGGACTATGGCTACACCTTC